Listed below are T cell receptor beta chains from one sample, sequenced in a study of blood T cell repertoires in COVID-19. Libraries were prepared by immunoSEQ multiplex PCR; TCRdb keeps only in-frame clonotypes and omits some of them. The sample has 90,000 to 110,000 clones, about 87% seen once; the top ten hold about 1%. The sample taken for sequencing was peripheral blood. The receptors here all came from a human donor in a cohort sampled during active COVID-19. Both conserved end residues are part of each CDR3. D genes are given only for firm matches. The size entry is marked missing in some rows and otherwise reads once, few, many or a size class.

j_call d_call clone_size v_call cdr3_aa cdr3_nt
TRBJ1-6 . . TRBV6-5 CASRDTGINSPLHF TGTGCCAGCAGGGACACAGGGATTAATTCACCCCTCCACTTT
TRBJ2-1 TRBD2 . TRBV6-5 CASRSGESSYNEQFF TGTGCCAGCAGGAGCGGGGAAAGCTCCTACAATGAGCAGTTCTTC
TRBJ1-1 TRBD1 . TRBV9 CASSALTGGFAEAFF TGTGCCAGCAGCGCTTTAACAGGGGGCTTCGCTGAAGCTTTCTTT
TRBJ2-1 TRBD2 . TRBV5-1 CASSLGEGLAMSNEQFF TGCGCCAGCAGCTTGGGAGAGGGACTAGCGATGAGCAATGAGCAGTTCTTC
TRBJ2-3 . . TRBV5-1 CASSWDLINTDTQYF TGCGCCAGCAGCTGGGACTTAATAAACACAGATACGCAGTATTTT
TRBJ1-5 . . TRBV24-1 CAIQGAGNQPQHF TGTGCCATTCAGGGTGCCGGCAATCAGCCCCAGCATTTT
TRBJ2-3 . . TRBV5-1 CASSPRTGTDTQYF TGCGCCAGCAGCCCTCGTACAGGGACAGATACGCAGTATTTT
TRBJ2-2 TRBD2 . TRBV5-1 CASSRSGSYNGELFF TGCGCCAGCAGCCGTAGCGGGAGTTATAACGGGGAGCTGTTTTTT
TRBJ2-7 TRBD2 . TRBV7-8 CASSGQRDPSYEQYF TGTGCCAGCAGCGGCCAGCGGGACCCCTCATACGAGCAGTACTTC
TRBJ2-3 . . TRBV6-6 CASSQKTGVGSTDTQYF TGTGCCAGCAGTCAAAAGACAGGAGTAGGTAGCACAGATACGCAGTATTTT
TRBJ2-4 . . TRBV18 CASSAGVRAKNIQYF TGTGCCAGCTCCGCAGGGGTGAGGGCCAAAAACATTCAGTACTTC
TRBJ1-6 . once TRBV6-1 CASSEAFRGSNSPLHF TGTGCCAGCAGTGAAGCGTTTAGGGGCAGTAATTCACCCCTCCACTTT
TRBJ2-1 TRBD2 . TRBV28 CASSLNSGSVGDEQFF TGTGCCAGCAGTTTGAATAGCGGGAGCGTCGGGGATGAGCAGTTCTTC
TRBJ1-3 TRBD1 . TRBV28 CASRRQGIGNTIYF TGTGCCAGCAGGAGACAGGGGATTGGAAACACCATATATTTT
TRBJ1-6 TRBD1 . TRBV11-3 CASSLRTGRSPLHF TGTGCCAGCAGCCTAAGGACAGGGAGGTCACCCCTCCACTTT
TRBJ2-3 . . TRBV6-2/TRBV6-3 CASSYSFISGRTASTDTQYF TGTGCCAGCAGTTACTCGTTTATTAGCGGAAGGACTGCTAGCACAGATACGCAGTATTTT
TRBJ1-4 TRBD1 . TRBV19 CASTEDRQNEKLFF TGTGCCAGTACCGAGGACAGGCAAAATGAAAAACTGTTTTTT
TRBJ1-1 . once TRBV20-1 CSARFSWEAFF TGCAGTGCTAGATTTTCGTGGGAGGCTTTCTTT
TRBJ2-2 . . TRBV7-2 CASSLIMTPNTGELFF TGTGCCAGCAGCTTGATAATGACTCCGAACACCGGGGAGCTGTTTTTT
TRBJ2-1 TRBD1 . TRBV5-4 CASSPGGRRDRGNEQFF TGTGCCAGCAGCCCGGGGGGGCGGAGGGACAGGGGCAATGAGCAGTTCTTC
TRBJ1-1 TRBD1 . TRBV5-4 CASSPGGTFVTEAFF TGTGCCAGCAGCCCAGGGGGCACGTTTGTCACTGAAGCTTTCTTT
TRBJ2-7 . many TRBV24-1 CATSATGRGTGQYF TGTGCCACCAGTGCTACAGGGCGGGGGACCGGGCAGTACTTC
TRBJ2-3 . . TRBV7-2 CASSSYTDTQYF TGTGCCAGCAGCTCTTACACAGATACGCAGTATTTT
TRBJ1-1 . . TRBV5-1 CASSLNRARAFF TGCGCCAGCAGCCTTAACAGGGCTAGGGCTTTCTTT
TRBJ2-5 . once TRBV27 CASSFRETQYF TGTGCCAGCAGTTTTCGGGAGACCCAGTACTTC
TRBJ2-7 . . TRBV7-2 CASSLFSLYEQYF TGTGCCAGCAGCTTATTTTCGTTGTACGAGCAGTACTTC
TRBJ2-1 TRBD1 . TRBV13 CASSLADRVQSHEQFF TGTGCCAGCAGCTTAGCCGACAGGGTTCAAAGCCATGAGCAGTTCTTC
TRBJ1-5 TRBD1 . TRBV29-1 CSVGTGGAQPQHF TGCAGCGTGGGGACAGGGGGGGCTCAGCCCCAGCATTTT
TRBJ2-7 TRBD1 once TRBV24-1 CATSDPTGWEQYF TGTGCCACCAGTGATCCGACAGGGTGGGAGCAGTACTTC
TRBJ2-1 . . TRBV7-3 CASSPLLGSSYNEQFF TGTGCTAGCAGTCCCCTTCTCGGGAGTTCCTACAATGAGCAGTTCTTC
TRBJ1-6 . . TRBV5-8 CASSTEGAGNSPLHF TGTGCCAGCAGCACCGAAGGGGCTGGAAATTCACCCCTCCACTTT
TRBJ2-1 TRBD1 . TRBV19 CASSMFGTVYNEQFF TGTGCCAGTAGTATGTTCGGGACAGTCTACAATGAGCAGTTCTTC
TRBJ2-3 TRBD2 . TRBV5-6 CASSSASGRAWGTDTQYF TGTGCCAGCAGCTCGGCTAGCGGGAGGGCTTGGGGCACAGATACGCAGTATTTT
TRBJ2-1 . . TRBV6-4 CASSDSPLASGSNEQFF TGTGCCAGCAGTGACTCTCCACTAGCTTCCGGGTCCAATGAGCAGTTCTTC
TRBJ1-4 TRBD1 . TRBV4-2 CASSQVDRDHEKLFF TGTGCCAGCAGCCAAGTAGACAGGGATCATGAAAAACTGTTTTTT
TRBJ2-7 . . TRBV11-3 CASSPSGNYEQYF TGTGCCAGCAGCCCCTCAGGAAATTACGAGCAGTACTTC
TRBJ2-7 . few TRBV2 CASSEEQSLRDEQYF TGTGCCAGCAGTGAGGAACAGAGCCTTCGCGACGAGCAGTACTTC
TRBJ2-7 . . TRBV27 CASTPGTLREQYF TGTGCCAGCACTCCCGGGACACTGCGCGAGCAGTACTTC
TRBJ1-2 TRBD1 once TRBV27 CASSPGQANYGYTF TGTGCCAGCAGCCCGGGACAGGCTAACTATGGCTACACCTTC
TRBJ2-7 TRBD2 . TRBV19 CASRGLADSYEQYF TGTGCCAGTAGGGGACTAGCGGACTCCTACGAGCAGTACTTC
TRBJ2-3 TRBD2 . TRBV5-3 CARSPRGGTQYF TGTGCCAGAAGCCCTCGGGGGGGTACGCAGTATTTT
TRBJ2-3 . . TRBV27 CASSLYAGRDWKSSTDTQYF TGTGCCAGCAGTTTATATGCCGGACGGGATTGGAAGTCTAGCACAGATACGCAGTATTTT
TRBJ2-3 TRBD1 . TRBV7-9 CASSLRGSRGTDTQYF TGTGCCAGCAGCCTCAGGGGGTCTCGGGGCACAGATACGCAGTATTTT
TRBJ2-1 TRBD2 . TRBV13 CASSRGVLAGDLNEQFF TGTGCCAGCAGCCGGGGGGTGTTGGCGGGGGATCTCAATGAGCAGTTCTTC
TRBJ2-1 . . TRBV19 CASSLAGSRNEQFF TGTGCCAGTAGTCTGGCGGGATCGAGGAATGAGCAGTTCTTC
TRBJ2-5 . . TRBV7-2 CASSLGRGETQYF TGTGCCAGCAGCTTAGGGAGGGGCGAGACCCAGTACTTC
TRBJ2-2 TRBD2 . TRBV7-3 CASSLFPRAGGANTGELFF TGTGCCAGCAGCTTATTCCCCCGGGCGGGGGGCGCGAACACCGGGGAGCTGTTTTTT
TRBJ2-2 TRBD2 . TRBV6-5 CASRGLAGSKGELFF TGTGCCAGCAGGGGACTAGCGGGGAGTAAGGGGGAGCTGTTTTTT
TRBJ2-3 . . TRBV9 CASSVSTENSDTQYF TGTGCCAGCAGCGTATCGACAGAAAACTCAGATACGCAGTATTTT
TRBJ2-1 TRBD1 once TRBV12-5 CASGLVVGQGYYNEQFF TGTGCTAGTGGTTTGGTAGTGGGACAGGGCTATTACAATGAGCAGTTCTTC
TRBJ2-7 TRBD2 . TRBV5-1 CASSLAPSGGFYEQYF TGCGCCAGCAGCTTGGCCCCTAGCGGGGGCTTTTACGAGCAGTACTTC
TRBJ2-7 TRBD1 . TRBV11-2 CASSQDRGAEQYF TGTGCCAGCAGCCAGGACAGGGGGGCAGAGCAGTACTTC
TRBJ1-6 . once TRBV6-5 CASSYDWSGNSPLHF TGTGCCAGCAGTTACGATTGGTCGGGGAATTCACCCCTCCACTTT